One sample yielded the 15 T cell receptor beta chains listed below, sequenced in a study of beta chain features in type 1 diabetes. As every portion of the isolated RNA was reverse transcribed, the sequencing read expressed TCRB transcripts. The method was immunoSEQ multiplex PCR; TCRdb's version includes in-frame clones alone and lacks a portion of them. The sample includes fewer than 350,000 clones, about 19% of them seen just once. Sequencing was performed on naive CD4+ T cells from blood. The receptor source for this set is a woman younger than 30 in good health.

This clone has only a few counts. The chain uses TRBV15 and TRBJ2-7, with 12 positions matching TRBD2. Germline-derived CDR1 and CDR2 are LNHNV and YYDKDF (reference sequence). V lost 0 bases to trimming and J lost 2 bases; unmatched junction nucleotides: 11. The CDR3 consists of 19 residues. The chain's CDR3 is CATSRDSRLAGALPYEQYF. CDR3 sequence (DNA): TGTGCCACCAGCAGAGATTCGCGACTAGCGGGGGCCCTTCCCTACGAGCAGTACTTC.

The CDR3 sequence is CASSARDRGPQYF. The CDR3 bases are TGTGCCAGCAGCGCGCGGGACAGGGGGCCCCAGTACTTC. The V and J genes are TRBV7-3 and TRBJ2-7; TRBD1 aligns across 12 bases. This CDR3 region has 13 residues. The V gene's germline CDR1 is SGHTA and CDR2 FQGTGA. After removal of 5 bases from V and 10 bases from J, the junction contained 6 bases not matched to a gene. Based on the CDR3 plus reference TRBV7-3 and TRBJ2-7, the full variable domain is GAGVSQTPSNKVTEKGKYVELRCDPISGHTALYWYRQSLGQGPEFLIYFQGTGAADDSGLPNDRFFAVRPEGSVSTLKIQRTERGDSAVYLCASSARDRGPQYFGPGTRLTVT.

In its sample, this clone was seen a few times. The chain joins TRBV4-3 to TRBJ1-2; no firm D call. The germline gives CDR1 LGHNA, CDR2 YSLEER. This CDR3 contains 15 residues. Trimming stripped 0 bases from V and 2 bases from J, with 10 bases between. CDR3 protein: CASSQEPVLNYGYTF. CDR3 DNA: TGCGCCAGCAGCCAAGAGCCGGTTTTGAACTATGGCTACACCTTC.

This clone was counted between two and nine times. The chain has TRBV18 and TRBJ1-2; no definite D call. Germline V gene data show CDR1 as KGHSH and CDR2 as LQKENI. Trimming removed 2 bases at V and 5 bases at J, with 12 bases between. The CDR3 spans 14 residues. The CDR3 DNA is TGTGCCAGCTCACCAACAGCCAGGATTTATGGCTACACCTTC. Its translation: CASSPTARIYGYTF.

The rearrangement uses TRBV9 and TRBJ2-7; a possible D gene is TRBD1 (6 bases). There are 16 residues in the CDR3. V was clipped by 0 bases and J by 0 bases, with 13 bases between them. In germline, CDR1 is SGDLS, CDR2 YYNGEE. The CDR3 loop reads CASSVGLRDTSYEQYF. For the CDR3, the DNA is TGTGCCAGCAGCGTAGGGCTCCGGGACACCTCCTACGAGCAGTACTTC.

This clone has just a few counts. V is TRBV30 and J is TRBJ2-7; TRBD1 matches 7 bases. The CDR3 has 13 amino acids. After removal of 5 bases from V and 2 bases from J, the junction contained 6 bases not matched to a gene. The germline V gene encodes CDR1 GTSNPN and CDR2 SVGIG (reference sequence). The CDR3 sequence: CAWAGTAAYEQYF. The DNA of the CDR3 is TGTGCCTGGGCCGGGACAGCAGCCTACGAGCAGTACTTC.

The chain recombines TRBV7-3 with TRBJ2-7; 8 bases align to TRBD2. Unmatched junction bases numbered 9, after V lost 5 bases and J lost 3 bases. CDR3 length equals 15 residues. Germline V gene sequence: CDR1 SGHTA, CDR2 FQGTGA. The CDR3, as DNA: TGTGCCAGCAGCCCCGGGGGGGCACCCCACTACGAGCAGTACTTC. Translation gives CASSPGGAPHYEQYF. Full variable domain (outside the CDR3, taken from reference TRBV7-3 and TRBJ2-7): GAGVSQTPSNKVTEKGKYVELRCDPISGHTALYWYRQSLGQGPEFLIYFQGTGAADDSGLPNDRFFAVRPEGSVSTLKIQRTERGDSAVYLCASSPGGAPHYEQYFGPGTRLTVT.

The chain employs TRBV19 and TRBJ1-2; D gene uncertain. The V and J ends lost 2 bases and 3 bases respectively, with 10 bases between them. The CDR3 contains 14 residues. Germline V CDR1 and CDR2: LNHDA, SQIVND (reference sequence). Here the CDR3 DNA reads TGTGCCAGTAGTATACGGCGGCAGCACTATGGCTACACCTTC. This translates into CASSIRRQHYGYTF.

V and J are TRBV7-3 and TRBJ2-7; tentative D call: TRBD1 (5 bases). The CDR3 loop spans 14 amino acids. The germline V gene has CDR1 SGHTA and CDR2 FQGTGA. Trimming shortened V by 1 base and J by 1 base, and 8 bases separated the two germline ends. This CDR3 reads CASSLRGESYEQYF. The CDR3 coding sequence is TGTGCCAGCAGCTTAAGGGGCGAATCCTACGAGCAGTACTTC.

This clone has more than one count but fewer than ten. V gene TRBV10-3 combines with J gene TRBJ2-5, with 9 bases identical to TRBD1. Per germline, CDR1 ENHRY and CDR2 SYGVKD. Trimming removed 8 bases from V and 4 bases from J; junction bases left unmatched: 11. The CDR3 extends over 15 amino acids. This chain's CDR3 is CAIGGQGKAPETQYF. The CDR3 nucleotides read TGTGCCATCGGAGGACAGGGGAAGGCCCCAGAGACCCAGTACTTC.

The gene calls are TRBV4-1 and TRBJ1-5; tentatively, D is TRBD1 (6 bases). The CDR3 is made up of 15 amino acids. V gave up 5 bases and J gave up 1 base, with 12 bases separating them. Looked up from germline, CDR1 is MGHRA and CDR2 is YSYEKL. DNA for the CDR3: TGCGCCAGCAGCTTAAGGGGGACGAGCAATCAGCCCCAGCATTTT. This sequence encodes CASSLRGTSNQPQHF.

The sample holds a few counts of this clone. The genes are TRBV5-4 and TRBJ2-7; 8 bases line up with TRBD1. There are 13 residues in the CDR3. CDR1 is SGHNT and CDR2 is YYREEE in the germline V gene (reference sequence). V trimming: 3 bases; J trimming: 7 bases; junction bases outside the gene matches: 6. In nucleotides, the CDR3 is TGTGCCAGCAGCTCAGGGGGCTCGGTAGAGCAGTACTTC. It encodes CASSSGGSVEQYF.

This chain uses TRBV9 with TRBJ2-3, with TRBD2 matching over 7 bases. The CDR3 consists of 15 residues. V lost 4 bases to trimming and J lost 2 bases; unmatched junction nucleotides: 7. Per the germline V gene, CDR1 is SGDLS and CDR2 is YYNGEE. The DNA for the CDR3 is TGTGCCAGCAGCCGACTAGCTCTGCCCACAGATACGCAGTATTTT. This codes for CASSRLALPTDTQYF.

This clone was seen a handful of times. V is TRBV7-9 and J is TRBJ2-1; perhaps TRBD2 as D (6 bases). Trimming stripped 1 base from V and 10 bases from J, with 23 bases between. The CDR3 totals 17 residues. Germline values: CDR1 SEHNR, CDR2 FQNEAQ (reference sequence). CDR3 in DNA: TGTGCCAGCAGCTTAGGACGATTAAGGGAGGTAGTAAACGAGCAGTTCTTC. Protein: CASSLGRLREVVNEQFF.

V is TRBV15 and J is TRBJ1-4; the D gene is possibly TRBD1 (6 bases). Trimming shortened V by 1 base and J by 7 bases, and 16 bases separated the two germline ends. Looked up from germline, CDR1 is LNHNV and CDR2 is YYDKDF (reference sequence). The CDR3 extends over 16 amino acids. The CDR3 region is CATSRGGGTDGEKLFF. The CDR3, as DNA: TGTGCCACCAGCAGAGGGGGGGGCACTGACGGTGAAAAACTGTTTTTT.